This TCR beta chain was identified in a study of cytomegalovirus exposure and HLA in healthy donors. The primer mix had 60 Vbeta and 13 Jbeta primers. Only in-frame clones appear in the TCRdb table, and some are missing; sequencing was by immunoSEQ multiplex PCR. The sample carries under 200,000 clones, around 72% recorded once. V lost 1 base to trimming and J lost 3 bases, with 12 bases between them. The CDR3 is 15 residues long. Germline CDR1 SGHVS, CDR2 FQNEAQ. The V call is TRBV7-8, the J call TRBJ1-2, with D perhaps TRBD1 (5 bases). The receptor's source is a female donor in good health and CMV-seronegative. Input material: PBMCs. The CDR3 sequence: CASSLVQGGDYGYTF. The DNA of the CDR3 is TGTGCCAGCAGCTTAGTGCAGGGTGGGGACTATGGCTACACCTTC.